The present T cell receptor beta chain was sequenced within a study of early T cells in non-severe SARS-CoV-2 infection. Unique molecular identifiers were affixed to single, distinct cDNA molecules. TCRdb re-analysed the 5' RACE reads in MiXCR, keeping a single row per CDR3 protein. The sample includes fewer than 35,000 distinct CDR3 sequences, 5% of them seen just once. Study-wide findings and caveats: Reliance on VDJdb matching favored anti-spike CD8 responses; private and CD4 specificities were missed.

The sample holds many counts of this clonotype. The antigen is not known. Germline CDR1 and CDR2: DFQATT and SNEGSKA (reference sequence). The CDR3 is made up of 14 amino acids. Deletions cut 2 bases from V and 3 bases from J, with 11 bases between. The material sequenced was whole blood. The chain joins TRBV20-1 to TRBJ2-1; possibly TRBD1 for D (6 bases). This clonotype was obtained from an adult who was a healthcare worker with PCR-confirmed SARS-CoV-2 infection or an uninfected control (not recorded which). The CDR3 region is CSARRLTGYNEQFF. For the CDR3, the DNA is TGCAGTGCTAGACGCCTGACAGGCTACAATGAGCAGTTCTTC.